This is a list of T cell receptor beta chains from one sample in a study of CD4 T cells in relation to SARS-CoV-2 and coronaviruses. For these receptors, no antigen is known. Produced via immunoSEQ multiplex PCR; TCRdb's table is partial and in-frame only. Altogether roughly 11,000 clones are present, approximately 82% being singletons, with the ten largest covering roughly 26%. Sequencing was performed on CD4+ T cells from PBMCs, cultured in vitro. These receptors all come from a human donor in good health. The CDR3 runs from the conserved cysteine through the conserved F or W. D genes are given only for firm matches. Clone size is stated in some rows and not others, as once, few, many or a class when expanded.

J,V,D,size,DNA,CDR3
TRBJ2-3,TRBV2,TRBD2,NA,TGTGCCAGCGACAGGGCGACTAGCGGGAGGGCCACAGATACGCAGTATTTT,CASDRATSGRATDTQYF
TRBJ1-3,TRBV18,NA,once,TGTGCCAGCTCACCTGGAGTAACGGAGGGTTCTGGAAACACCATATATTTT,CASSPGVTEGSGNTIYF
TRBJ2-2,TRBV30,NA,NA,TGTGCCTGGAGTGTAACAGTTAACACCGGGGAGCTGTTTTTT,CAWSVTVNTGELFF
TRBJ1-1,TRBV11-2,NA,NA,TGTGCCAGCAGCTTAGAGGTAGGCACTGAAGCTTTCTTT,CASSLEVGTEAFF
TRBJ2-5,TRBV5-6,TRBD2,NA,TGTGCCAGCAGCTTGGTGAGCGGGGGGGCAGAGACCCAGTACTTC,CASSLVSGGAETQYF
TRBJ1-5,TRBV7-9,NA,NA,TGTGCCAGCAGCTCCGGGACCAATCAGCCCCAGCATTTT,CASSSGTNQPQHF
TRBJ2-1,TRBV9,NA,NA,TGTGCCAGCAGCGCAAACAGTCAAGCGAGGCGCGAGCAGTTCTTC,CASSANSQARREQFF
TRBJ2-2,TRBV2,NA,few,TGTGCCAGCAGAGGACTGAACACCGGGGAGCTGTTTTTT,CASRGLNTGELFF
TRBJ2-7,TRBV4-3,TRBD2,once,TGCGCCAGCAGCCAAGATCCGGGACTAGGCTACGAGCAGTACTTC,CASSQDPGLGYEQYF
TRBJ2-3,TRBV10-3,NA,NA,TGTGCCATCGGGGCAGCAGGAGATACGCAGTATTTT,CAIGAAGDTQYF
TRBJ1-2,TRBV2,NA,few,TGTGCCAGCAGTGAATCAAGGGGCTATGGCTACACCTTC,CASSESRGYGYTF
TRBJ2-1,TRBV4-1,TRBD2,NA,TGCGCCAGCAGCCGGGGACTAGCGGGGGGGCATAACAATGAGCAGTTCTTC,CASSRGLAGGHNNEQFF
TRBJ1-2,TRBV12-3/TRBV12-4,NA,NA,TGTGCCAGCAGTTTAGGGGGGCGCGGCTACACCTTC,CASSLGGRGYTF
TRBJ2-1,TRBV5-1,TRBD2,NA,TGCGCCAGCTCGGGGGGAGCGGGGGGTCCGTCCTACAATGAGCAGTTCTTC,CASSGGAGGPSYNEQFF
TRBJ1-3,TRBV7-2,NA,NA,TGTGCCAGCAGCTTACAGGGAGTTGGTACTGGAAACACCATATATTTT,CASSLQGVGTGNTIYF
TRBJ1-1,TRBV6-1,NA,NA,TGTGCCAGCAGTCCCTCCGGGCAGTTCCTCGGAGCTTTCTTT,CASSPSGQFLGAFF
TRBJ1-2,TRBV2,NA,NA,TGTGCCAGCAGTGTAGCATCACGCAGGAATCTTGGTGCTAACTATGGCTACACCTTC,CASSVASRRNLGANYGYTF
TRBJ2-7,TRBV7-2,TRBD2,NA,TGTGCCAGCAGCTTAGTCGCCGCAGGGACTAGCGGGTTTTACGAGCAGTACTTC,CASSLVAAGTSGFYEQYF
TRBJ1-3,TRBV7-9,NA,NA,TGTGCCAGCATGGTTTTTAGCCCTGGAAACACCATATATTTT,CASMVFSPGNTIYF
TRBJ2-5,TRBV5-1,TRBD1,NA,TGCGCCAGCAGCTTAGGACAGGGGGCAGAGACCCAGTACTTC,CASSLGQGAETQYF
TRBJ1-1,TRBV5-1,TRBD1,few,TGCGCCAGCAGCCTCCGAGGACAGGGGGCTGGGAACACTGAAGCTTTCTTT,CASSLRGQGAGNTEAFF
TRBJ2-1,TRBV10-2,NA,NA,TGCGCCAGCAAGGGCTTAAGGGGGACGAAATTCTTC,CASKGLRGTKFF
TRBJ2-7,TRBV19,NA,NA,TGTGCCAGTAGTGAACAGATAGTCTCCTACGAGCAGTACTTC,CASSEQIVSYEQYF
TRBJ1-2,TRBV30,TRBD1,NA,TGTGCCTCCACAGGGGTTCGGTATGGCTACACCTTC,CASTGVRYGYTF
TRBJ1-2,TRBV19,NA,once,TGTGCCAGTGCCCCGGACATCCTTTATGGCTACACCTTC,CASAPDILYGYTF
TRBJ2-1,TRBV5-1,NA,few,TGCGCCAGCAGCTTGTCGGCTGGTTTGGTGGAGCAGTTCTTC,CASSLSAGLVEQFF
TRBJ2-6,TRBV7-2,TRBD1,NA,TGTGCCAGCAGCTCCTCAGGGGGCGCTGGGGCCAACGTCCTGACTTTC,CASSSSGGAGANVLTF
TRBJ2-3,TRBV2,TRBD2,NA,TGTGCCAGCACCCAAGCGACTAGCGGGGGGGTAAATACGCAGTATTTT,CASTQATSGGVNTQYF
TRBJ2-3,TRBV10-3,NA,NA,TGTGCCGCCCGGGGCTCCATCGATACGCAGTATTTT,CAARGSIDTQYF
TRBJ2-5,TRBV9,NA,NA,TGTGCCAGCAGCGGGGACCCTATGGGGTGGTGGGAGACCCAGTACTTC,CASSGDPMGWWETQYF
TRBJ2-3,TRBV10-3,TRBD1,NA,TGTGCCATCAGTCCAGGGGGACAGGGGGCTGTAGATACGCAGTATTTT,CAISPGGQGAVDTQYF
TRBJ1-5,TRBV7-2,NA,once,TGTGCCAGCAGCTTAGATTGGGGTAACAATCAGCCCCAGCATTTT,CASSLDWGNNQPQHF
TRBJ2-2,TRBV4-3,NA,few,TGCGCCAGCAGCCAACGCCCGGACGGAGCCGGGGAGCTGTTTTTT,CASSQRPDGAGELFF
TRBJ2-3,TRBV6-5,TRBD2,NA,TGTGCCAGCAGACCCCAGGGTCAACTAGCGGGTACGCAGTATTTT,CASRPQGQLAGTQYF
TRBJ1-6,TRBV18,NA,few,TGTGCCAGCTCACCCGGGCAGCCTTATAATTCACCCCTCCACTTT,CASSPGQPYNSPLHF
TRBJ1-4,TRBV30,TRBD1,NA,TGTGCCTGGAGTGGGGGGACAGGGCCTGAAAAACTGTTTTTT,CAWSGGTGPEKLFF
TRBJ2-7,TRBV5-4,TRBD1,NA,TGTGCCAGCAGCTTTGGGGACAGGGACAACGAGCAGTACTTC,CASSFGDRDNEQYF
TRBJ2-1,TRBV6-1,TRBD2,NA,TGTGCCAGCAGTGAAGCCCCTAGCGGGGGGTACAATGAGCAGTTCTTC,CASSEAPSGGYNEQFF
TRBJ2-3,TRBV5-1,TRBD1,once,TGCGCCAGCAGCTCTTTCGACAGGGGGGCCACAGATACGCAGTATTTT,CASSSFDRGATDTQYF
TRBJ2-7,TRBV19,NA,NA,TGTGCCAGTGGGGGGGCAGTATCATACGAGCAGTACTTC,CASGGAVSYEQYF
TRBJ1-2,TRBV7-2,TRBD1,NA,TGTGCCAGCAGCGGACAGGGGGCGCTTGGGTATGGCTACACCTTC,CASSGQGALGYGYTF
TRBJ1-1,TRBV7-3,NA,few,TGTGCCAGCAGCCCATCTACAGGGTCTGAAGCTTTCTTT,CASSPSTGSEAFF
TRBJ1-1,TRBV27,NA,NA,TGTGCCAGCAGTTTATCACAAGTAAACACTGAAGCTTTCTTT,CASSLSQVNTEAFF
TRBJ2-6,TRBV7-2,NA,NA,TGTGCCAGCAGCTTCAAAGGGGCCAACGTCCTGACTTTC,CASSFKGANVLTF
TRBJ1-3,TRBV3-1/TRBV3-2,NA,NA,TGTGCCAGCAGTCAACCACTTTTGGACACCATATATTTT,CASSQPLLDTIYF
TRBJ1-1,TRBV7-2,TRBD1,NA,TGTGCCAGCGGGACAGGAATGAACACTGAAGCTTTCTTT,CASGTGMNTEAFF
TRBJ2-5,TRBV5-4,TRBD2,NA,TGTGCCAGCAGCCCGGGACAGGGGACTAGCGGGAGGTTCGAGACCCAGTACTTC,CASSPGQGTSGRFETQYF
TRBJ1-5,TRBV27,NA,NA,TGTGCCAGCAGTTTGCTTGGGTTTAGCAATCAGCCCCAGCATTTT,CASSLLGFSNQPQHF
TRBJ2-1,TRBV27,TRBD2,NA,TGTGCCAGCAGTCCGGGACGGGTAGGGCTAGCGGCTTACAATGAGCAGTTCTTC,CASSPGRVGLAAYNEQFF
TRBJ2-3,TRBV6-2/TRBV6-3,NA,NA,TGTGCCAGCAGCCCCAGCGGGAGCACAGATACGCAGTATTTT,CASSPSGSTDTQYF
TRBJ2-7,TRBV30,NA,NA,TGTGCCTGGAGTCTTACACGGTTTCAGCAGTACTTC,CAWSLTRFQQYF
TRBJ1-5,TRBV7-2,NA,NA,TGTGCCAGCAGCCCCCTGGGCCTCGGGCAGCCCCAGCATTTT,CASSPLGLGQPQHF
TRBJ1-4,TRBV6-4,NA,NA,TGTGCCAGCAGTGACTCCGGGGAGGGAAGGGAAAAACTGTTTTTT,CASSDSGEGREKLFF
TRBJ1-2,TRBV7-2,NA,NA,TGTGCCAGCAGCTTAGCGTGGTCTGGCTTAAGCTACACCTTC,CASSLAWSGLSYTF
TRBJ1-3,TRBV7-6,NA,NA,TGTGCCAGCAGCTTACAGGCAGGGCCCAGCTCTGGAAACACCATATATTTT,CASSLQAGPSSGNTIYF
TRBJ2-7,TRBV5-1,NA,NA,TGCGCCAGCAGCTCCGGGGCTTTAGACCCCAACGAGCAGTACTTC,CASSSGALDPNEQYF
TRBJ2-3,TRBV5-6,NA,NA,TGTGCCAGCAGCTCCTTGACGCCCTTTGCGGGGGCGGATACGCAGTATTTT,CASSSLTPFAGADTQYF
TRBJ1-2,TRBV19,NA,few,TGTGCCAGTAGTATGGCAGCTAACTATGGCTACACCTTC,CASSMAANYGYTF
TRBJ1-4,TRBV5-6,TRBD1,NA,TGTGCCAGCAGCTCGGACAGGGGATTGGAACTGTTTTTT,CASSSDRGLELFF
TRBJ2-5,TRBV18,TRBD2,NA,TGTGCCAGCTCACCACGTAGCGGGGCACAAGAGACCCAGTACTTC,CASSPRSGAQETQYF